The clone carrying this T cell receptor beta chain occurred once. Source study methods: Using reference gene primer amplification, nucleated cell counts were estimated. The assay was immunoSEQ multiplex PCR, and TCRdb's table has in-frame clones only and misses some. The DNA gave D and trimming, while V, J and clone size come from that table. The repertoire holds tens of thousands of clones, with around 90% as singletons. V was pared by 5 bases and J by 9 bases, with 6 bases of the junction left unmatched. The length of the CDR3 is 14 residues. CDR1 SEHNR and CDR2 FQNEAQ come from the germline V gene (reference sequence). The source of the sample is a study of blood T cell repertoires in COVID-19. Study-level information: COVID-19 samples collected from the United States, Italy and Spain covered acute and convalescent phases. The analysed material was cDNA or gDNA that came from T cells, B-cell-depleted T cells, or PBMCs.

The TCR sequence derives from a human donor in a cohort sampled during active COVID-19. V usage is TRBV7-9 and J usage is TRBJ2-5, with 13 bases lining up with TRBD2. Sequenced sample: peripheral blood. CDR3 region: CASSEGLAGEAQYF. The DNA of the CDR3 is TGTGCCAGCAGCGAAGGACTAGCGGGAGAAGCCCAGTACTTC.